This T cell receptor (beta chain) came from a study of beta chain features in type 1 diabetes. About this clone itself: Its target is not known.

Looked up from germline, CDR1 is SGHAT and CDR2 is FQNNGV. V gave up 4 bases and J gave up 0 bases; unmatched junction bases: 6. This CDR3 has 16 residues. Findings of the study overall: Shortening of TCRB CDR3s, moderate but significant, appeared in all four CD4+ subsets of Type 1 diabetes patients. Amplification by PCR could prefer shorter templates, with the same effect in patients and controls.

Sequenced material consisted of expressed TCRB transcripts (all of the isolated RNA was reverse transcribed). TCRdb's copy holds only in-frame clones and misses some; the assay was immunoSEQ multiplex PCR. The sample consists of about 370,000 clones, 8.5% to 10% of them appearing once. This clonotype was obtained from a man under 40 with type 1 diabetes. Material for sequencing was central memory CD4+ T cells from blood. The chain recombines TRBV11-2 with TRBJ1-2, with 9 bases lining up with TRBD1. The CDR3 sequence: CASSSIRQGANYGYTF. CDR3 nucleotides: TGTGCCAGCAGCTCTATCCGACAGGGGGCTAACTATGGCTACACCTTC.